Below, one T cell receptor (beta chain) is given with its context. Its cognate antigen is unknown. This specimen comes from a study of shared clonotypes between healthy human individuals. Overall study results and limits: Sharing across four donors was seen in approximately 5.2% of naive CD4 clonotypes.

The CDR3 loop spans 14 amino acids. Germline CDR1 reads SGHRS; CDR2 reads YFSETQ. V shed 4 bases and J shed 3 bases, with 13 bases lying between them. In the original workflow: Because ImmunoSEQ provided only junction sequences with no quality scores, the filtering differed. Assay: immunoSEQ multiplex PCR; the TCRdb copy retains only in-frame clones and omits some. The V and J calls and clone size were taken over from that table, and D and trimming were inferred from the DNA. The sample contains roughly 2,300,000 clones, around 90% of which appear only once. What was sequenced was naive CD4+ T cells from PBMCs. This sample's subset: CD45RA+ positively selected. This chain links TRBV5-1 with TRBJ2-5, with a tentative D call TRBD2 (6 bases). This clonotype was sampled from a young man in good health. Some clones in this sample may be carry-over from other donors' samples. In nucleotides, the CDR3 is TGCGCCAGCAGCCCTGATAGGAGGGAAGAGACCCAGTACTTC. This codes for CASSPDRREETQYF.